A selection of T cell receptor beta chains follows, all from one sample in a study of identifying expanded T cells in peripheral blood. The repertoire was sequenced with immunoSEQ multiplex PCR; TCRdb's copy has only in-frame clones and lacks some. The sample consists of about 94,000 clones, roughly 88% of them appearing once. The source material was blood. The receptor set was obtained from a person aged 18 to 70 in good health. The CDR3 runs from the conserved cysteine through the conserved F or W. Fields, in order: clone size, J gene, D gene, V gene, CDR3 protein, CDR3 DNA. A D gene is named only where the DNA matches it firmly. For some rows the clone size is stated as once, few or many, or as a class when expanded; others skip it.

-,TRBJ1-3,-,TRBV18,CASSPMEAVRSGNTIYF,TGTGCCAGCTCACCAATGGAGGCGGTGCGCTCTGGAAACACCATATATTTT
-,TRBJ2-7,TRBD1,TRBV29-1,CSVRGQAEGEQYF,TGCAGCGTGAGGGGACAGGCTGAAGGCGAGCAGTACTTC
few,TRBJ1-2,-,TRBV5-1,CASRTATTNYGYTF,TGCGCCAGCCGGACAGCAACAACTAACTATGGCTACACCTTC
-,TRBJ2-3,TRBD2,TRBV5-1,CASSLGAGGPTDTQYF,TGCGCCAGCAGCTTGGGAGCGGGGGGGCCCACAGATACGCAGTATTTT
once,TRBJ1-1,TRBD1,TRBV19,CASSRDRMSTEAFF,TGTGCCAGTAGTAGGGACAGGATGAGCACTGAAGCTTTCTTT
few,TRBJ1-1,TRBD1,TRBV19,CASSIQGAGTEAFF,TGTGCCAGTAGTATCCAGGGGGCAGGCACTGAAGCTTTCTTT
-,TRBJ2-3,TRBD1,TRBV5-4,CASSLERGQGEDTQYF,TGTGCCAGCAGCTTGGAGAGGGGACAGGGAGAAGATACGCAGTATTTT
-,TRBJ1-1,-,TRBV5-1,CASSLAEQGTEAFF,TGCGCCAGCAGCTTGGCCGAGCAGGGCACTGAAGCTTTCTTT
-,TRBJ2-7,TRBD1,TRBV11-3,CASSPGGVEQYF,TGTGCCAGCAGCCCAGGGGGCGTCGAGCAGTACTTC
once,TRBJ1-2,TRBD1,TRBV5-8,CASSFAPGQGYNYGYTF,TGTGCCAGCAGCTTTGCTCCGGGACAGGGATATAACTATGGCTACACCTTC
-,TRBJ2-2,-,TRBV9,CASRQDTHATGELFF,TGTGCCAGCAGACAGGACACCCACGCAACCGGGGAGCTGTTTTTT
-,TRBJ2-2,TRBD1,TRBV11-3,CASSLVPGQTNTGELFF,TGTGCCAGCAGCTTAGTACCGGGACAGACAAACACCGGGGAGCTGTTTTTT
-,TRBJ2-4,-,TRBV25-1,CASSPAGVKNIQYF,TGTGCCAGCAGCCCGGCGGGCGTTAAAAACATTCAGTACTTC
-,TRBJ1-4,-,TRBV7-2,CASSYREGDLLFF,TGTGCCAGCAGCTACAGGGAGGGAGATTTGCTGTTTTTT
-,TRBJ1-2,-,TRBV4-2,CASSQDQNRENGYTF,TGTGCCAGCAGCCAAGATCAGAACAGGGAGAATGGCTACACCTTC
-,TRBJ2-1,TRBD1,TRBV5-1,CASSYRQGAVEQFF,TGCGCCAGCAGCTACAGACAGGGGGCGGTTGAGCAGTTCTTC
-,TRBJ2-3,-,TRBV2,CASRYRDPITDTQYF,TGTGCCAGCAGGTACCGGGACCCGATCACAGATACGCAGTATTTT
-,TRBJ2-2,-,TRBV11-3,CASSRGLTGELFF,TGTGCCAGCAGCCGCGGGCTCACCGGGGAGCTGTTTTTT
-,TRBJ1-6,-,TRBV25-1,CASSGAVNSPLHF,TGTGCCAGCAGTGGGGCAGTTAATTCACCCCTCCACTTT
-,TRBJ1-2,-,TRBV5-4,CASSLLGDAGYTF,TGTGCCAGCAGCTTGTTAGGAGATGCTGGCTACACCTTC
-,TRBJ1-1,-,TRBV5-1,CASSLAKGIAFF,TGCGCCAGCAGCTTGGCAAAGGGCATAGCTTTCTTT
-,TRBJ1-2,-,TRBV18,CASSLSGEIYGYTF,TGTGCCAGCTCACTTTCAGGGGAGATTTATGGCTACACCTTC
once,TRBJ2-1,-,TRBV5-1,CASSPSGVFEQFF,TGCGCCAGCAGCCCCTCCGGCGTATTTGAGCAGTTCTTC
-,TRBJ2-5,-,TRBV27,CASSLTEAATQYF,TGTGCCAGCAGTTTAACGGAGGCGGCGACCCAGTACTTC
-,TRBJ1-5,-,TRBV19,CASSDTPNSNQPQHF,TGTGCCAGTAGTGACACCCCCAATAGCAATCAGCCCCAGCATTTT
-,TRBJ2-5,TRBD2,TRBV11-2,CASSRGLAGDETQYF,TGTGCCAGCAGCCGTGGACTAGCGGGAGATGAGACCCAGTACTTC
few,TRBJ1-2,-,TRBV7-6,CASSLVGGSSYPNYGYTF,TGTGCCAGCAGCTTAGTTGGGGGTTCCTCGTACCCGAACTATGGCTACACCTTC
-,TRBJ1-5,TRBD1,TRBV18,CASSPPVAGGRRQPQHF,TGTGCCAGCTCACCACCGGTAGCAGGGGGCCGCCGGCAGCCCCAGCATTTT
few,TRBJ1-2,-,TRBV30,CAWKAGYANYGYTF,TGTGCCTGGAAAGCGGGCTACGCTAACTATGGCTACACCTTC
-,TRBJ1-1,-,TRBV29-1,CSVARDVNTEAFF,TGCAGCGTTGCCAGGGATGTGAACACTGAAGCTTTCTTT
-,TRBJ1-2,-,TRBV5-1,CASSSDGIYGYTF,TGCGCCAGCAGTTCGGACGGGATCTATGGCTACACCTTC
-,TRBJ2-7,-,TRBV5-4,CASSLGGEQYF,TGTGCCAGCAGCTTAGGGGGGGAGCAGTACTTC
-,TRBJ2-5,-,TRBV7-7,CASSLTPTQVVQYF,TGTGCCAGCAGCTTAACCCCCACCCAAGTGGTCCAGTACTTC
-,TRBJ2-1,TRBD2,TRBV7-2,CASSPMVGAGGLYEQFF,TGTGCCAGCAGCCCGATGGTGGGAGCGGGAGGTTTATATGAGCAGTTCTTC
-,TRBJ1-6,TRBD1,TRBV11-2,CASSFRRGQGNSPLHF,TGTGCCAGCAGTTTCAGAAGGGGACAGGGGAATTCACCCCTCCACTTT
few,TRBJ2-3,-,TRBV18,CASSPDYLNTDTQYF,TGTGCCAGCTCACCTGACTACCTTAACACAGATACGCAGTATTTT
-,TRBJ2-7,TRBD2,TRBV11-2,CASSPGGDFSYEQYF,TGTGCCAGCAGCCCGGGGGGGGACTTCTCCTACGAGCAGTACTTC
-,TRBJ1-4,-,TRBV30,CAWTEGGGRGLFF,TGTGCCTGGACCGAGGGAGGTGGGCGCGGACTGTTTTTT